This passage covers 22 T cell receptor beta chains from one sample sequenced in a study of molecular identifiers for immune sequencing clone quantification. TCRdb analysed the PCR reads with MiXCR anew, one entry per CDR3 protein. The table records about 510,000 distinct CDR3 sequences, about a fifth of them present only once. Sequencing input: naive CD8+ T cells from blood, with Jurkat cell RNA spiked in. Subset: FACS-sorted CD8+CD4-CCR7+CD45RA+ naive T cells. These receptors were obtained from a human donor in good health. Some libraries in this study had Jurkat cell RNA spiked in.

In the case of this clonotype: A read error is possible here, since a much larger clone lies one base away. The rearrangement uses TRBV28 and TRBJ2-2, with a weak D call TRBD2 (7 bases). CDR3 size: 13 residues. Between the trimmed V and J ends, which lost 6 bases and 6 bases, there was a span of 11 bases. The V gene's germline CDR1 is MDHEN and CDR2 SYDVKM. CDR3 in DNA: TGTGCCAGCAGGGTAGGGGGGGCCGGGGAGCTGTTTTTT. As protein: CASRVGGAGELFF.

The chain joins TRBV5-6 to TRBJ2-7, with 8 bases aligning to TRBD2. Germline V gives CDR1 SGHDT, CDR2 YYEEEE. The CDR3 length is 14 residues. After removal of 3 bases from V and 3 bases from J, the junction contained 5 bases not matched to a gene. In DNA form, the CDR3 reads TGTGCCAGCAGCTCCGGGACTAGTCACTACGAGCAGTACTTC. As protein: CASSSGTSHYEQYF.

The chain uses TRBV27 and TRBJ2-1; D may be TRBD1 or TRBD2 (5 bases each). The CDR3 covers 14 residues. Germline-derived CDR1 and CDR2 are MNHEY and SMNVEV (reference sequence). V was trimmed by 6 bases and J by 8 bases, leaving 17 bases between them. CDR3 loop: CASSLTGGAYEQFF. The CDR3 nucleotides are TGTGCCAGCAGCTTGACTGGGGGAGCCTATGAGCAGTTCTTC.

This clonotype appeared many times. The gene calls are TRBV29-1 and TRBJ1-1; the D gene is possibly TRBD1 (5 bases). V lost 4 bases and J 4 bases, leaving 34 bases between the germline ends. Germline V gene data show CDR1 as SQVTM and CDR2 as ANQGSEA. The CDR3 totals 20 residues. The CDR3 reads CSVGPRDRTRGEGLVTEAFF. In nucleotides, the CDR3 is TGCAGCGTTGGACCGAGAGACAGAACTAGGGGTGAGGGGCTAGTCACTGAAGCTTTCTTT.

To note about this clonotype: A read error is possible here, since a much larger clone lies one base away. V is TRBV7-9 and J is TRBJ1-4; TRBD1 agrees at 9 bases. CDR1 and CDR2 (germline): SEHNR, FQNEAQ (reference sequence). The CDR3 spans 14 residues. V dropped 7 bases and J dropped 5; count of bases not matched to a gene: 5. CDR3 bases: TGTGCCAGCAACTACAGGGGGCTCAATGAAAAACTGTTTTTT. This translates into CASNYRGLNEKLFF.

The CDR3 coding sequence is TGTGCCTGGAGTGTAACACCTACCCATGGCTACACCTTC. Its translation is CAWSVTPTHGYTF. J is TRBJ1-2 and V is TRBV30; D is uncertain. This CDR3 has 13 residues. Germline CDR1 reads GTSNPN; CDR2 reads SVGIG (reference sequence). Trimming shortened V by 0 bases and J by 6 bases, and 11 bases separated the two germline ends.

The chain links TRBV19 to TRBJ2-7; TRBD2 aligns across 10 bases. Germline V gene sequence: CDR1 LNHDA, CDR2 SQIVND (reference sequence). The CDR3 totals 15 residues. The trim removed 6 bases at V and 0 bases at J, leaving 5 bases unmatched. CDR3: CASSPSGRASYEQYF. The DNA of the CDR3 is TGTGCCAGTAGCCCCAGCGGGAGGGCCTCCTACGAGCAGTACTTC.

This clonotype appeared many times. The chain links TRBV11-2 to TRBJ1-3; 8 bases agree with TRBD1. The junction had 4 bases not matched to a gene; V was cut back by 6 bases and J by 0 bases. This CDR3 is 15 amino acids long. Germline V gene lookup returns CDR1 SGHAT and CDR2 FQNNGV. The CDR3 bases are TGTGCCAGCAGTTCGGGGACAGGCTCTGGAAACACCATATATTTT. As protein: CASSSGTGSGNTIYF.

This clonotype was counted only a few times. The V gene is TRBV29-1, the J gene TRBJ2-1; a possible D gene is TRBD2 (6 bases). V lost 7 bases and J 6 bases, leaving 16 bases between the germline ends. CDR3 length: 13 amino acids. The germline CDR1 and CDR2 sequences are SQVTM and ANQGSEA. CDR3 sequence reads: CSDIRGSGNEQFF. CDR3 DNA sequence: TGCAGCGACATCCGGGGGTCGGGCAATGAGCAGTTCTTC.

The chain uses TRBV4-3 and TRBJ2-3; either TRBD1 or TRBD2 may fit D (5 bases each). The CDR3 is 14 amino acids. Trimming stripped 0 bases from V and 2 bases from J, with 6 bases between. The germline gives CDR1 LGHNA, CDR2 YSLEER. This CDR3 reads CASSQEGTTDTQYF. As DNA, the CDR3 is TGCGCCAGCAGCCAAGAGGGGACCACAGATACGCAGTATTTT.

The table lists this clonotype with many counts. This chain uses TRBV5-1 with TRBJ2-7, with TRBD1 matching over 7 bases. The CDR3 contains 13 residues. CDR1 is SGHRS and CDR2 is YFSETQ in the germline V gene. V gave up 3 bases and J gave up 6 bases; unmatched junction bases: 6. CDR3 bases: TGCGCCAGCAGCTACCCCGGGACAGCCGAGCAGTACTTC. Translation gives CASSYPGTAEQYF.

Concerning this clonotype: A much larger clone is a single base away; this may be a read error. The V gene is TRBV2, the J gene TRBJ2-7; 7 nucleotides match TRBD2. Per germline, CDR1 SNHLY and CDR2 FYNNEI. The CDR3 length is 17 residues. CDR3 DNA: TGTGCCAACGCTGTGGCTAGCGGCCAAACTAGCTCCTACGAGCAGCACTTC. It codes for CANAVASGQTSSYEQHF. Based on the CDR3 plus reference TRBV2 and TRBJ2-7, the full variable domain is EPEVTQTPSHQVTQMGQEVILRCVPISNHLYFYWYRQILGQKVEFLVSFYNNEISEKSEIFDDQFSVERPDGSNFTLKIRSTKLEDSAMYFCANAVASGQTSSYEQHFGPGTRLTVT.

This clonotype was seen at least ten times. The CDR3 region is CSVGTSGRTDTQYF. The CDR3 region has the DNA TGCAGCGTTGGGACTAGCGGGAGGACAGATACGCAGTATTTT. The chain links TRBV29-1 to TRBJ2-3; 14 positions agree with TRBD2. Germline V gene lookup returns CDR1 SQVTM and CDR2 ANQGSEA. Trimming took 4 bases from V and 3 from J; bases not matched to a gene: 0. This CDR3 is 14 amino acids long.

Ten or more counts support this clonotype. The genes are TRBV15 and TRBJ1-1; 11 bases are shared with TRBD1. The CDR3 is 15 amino acids. V dropped 4 bases and J dropped 7; count of bases not matched to a gene: 8. In germline, CDR1 is LNHNV, CDR2 YYDKDF (reference sequence). The CDR3 DNA sequence: TGTGCCACCAGCACCACCGGACAGGGGGCTAATGAAGCTTTCTTT. Translating it yields CATSTTGQGANEAFF.

The chain recombines TRBV6-6 with TRBJ2-1; a possible D gene is TRBD2 (6 bases). V was clipped by 0 bases and J by 10 bases, with 19 bases between them. The CDR3 consists of 16 residues. Germline CDR1 is MNHNY and CDR2 is SVGAGI (reference sequence). CDR3 coding DNA: TGTGCCAGCAGTTACTCGGTTCAGGAGAGGGAGGCGGAGCAGTTCTTC. Protein product: CASSYSVQEREAEQFF.

A word on this clonotype: The junction departs from the called germline gene at one end, perhaps through a read error. This chain joins TRBV24-1 and TRBJ2-2; D is uncertain. The germline V gene has CDR1 KGHDR and CDR2 SFDVKD. This CDR3 spans 14 amino acids. The CDR3 nucleotides read TGTGCCATCAGTGGGGTCCCCATGGCCGGGGAGCTGTTTTTT. Residues: CAISGVPMAGELFF.

Only a few counts were recorded for this clonotype. The chain links TRBV18 to TRBJ1-6; 8 nucleotides match TRBD1. The CDR3 runs to 17 residues. Germline trimming cut 4 bases from V and 0 bases from J; bases unmatched to any gene: 5. Per the germline V gene, CDR1 is KGHSH and CDR2 is LQKENI. The CDR3 protein is CASSQPGGASYNSPLHF. The DNA of the CDR3 is TGTGCCAGCTCACAACCAGGGGGCGCCTCCTATAATTCACCCCTCCACTTT.

As regards this clonotype: This may be a read error, as it is one base from a much larger clone. J is TRBJ2-7 and V is TRBV29-1; D remains ambiguous. Germline V CDR1 and CDR2: SQVTM, ANQGSEA. The CDR3 extends over 13 amino acids. V was trimmed by 2 bases and J by 3 bases, leaving 11 bases between them. The CDR3 DNA is TGCAGCGTTGAACCTGAGAACAGCTACGAGCAGTACTTC. It translates to CSVEPENSYEQYF.

The J gene is TRBJ2-7, the V gene TRBV4-3; a possible D gene is TRBD1 (6 bases). The CDR3 extends over 16 amino acids. Germline V gene sequence: CDR1 LGHNA, CDR2 YSLEER. V was pared by 0 bases and J by 0 bases, with 12 bases between. The CDR3 DNA reads TGCGCCAGCAGCCAAGACAGGGGTCAAAGCTCCTACGAGCAGTACTTC. Residues: CASSQDRGQSSYEQYF.

The chain links TRBV12-5 to TRBJ2-1, with D perhaps matching TRBD2 (5 bases). This CDR3 has 15 amino acids. Trimming cost V 5 bases and J 2 bases, with 13 bases left between them. CDR1 LGHNT and CDR2 FRNRAP come from the germline V gene. The CDR3 sequence is CASGLTHGTYNEQFF. In nucleotides, the CDR3 is TGTGCTAGTGGTCTCACCCACGGGACCTACAATGAGCAGTTCTTC.

Ten or more counts support this clonotype. The chain couples TRBV9 to TRBJ2-3; 10 positions agree with TRBD2. Germline V CDR1 and CDR2: SGDLS, YYNGEE. The V segment lost 0 bases and the J segment 4 bases; nucleotides outside the gene matches: 8. The CDR3 is made up of 17 amino acids. The CDR3 DNA sequence: TGTGCCAGCAGCGTAGGTGCAGCGGGGGGGCCCCCAGATACGCAGTATTTT. Its protein product is CASSVGAAGGPPDTQYF.

This clonotype was seen only a few times. The V gene is TRBV7-9, the J gene TRBJ2-7; the match to TRBD2 covers 8 bases. Germline CDR1 reads SEHNR; CDR2 reads FQNEAQ (reference sequence). The length of the CDR3 is 15 residues. The junction had 11 bases not matched to a gene; V was cut back by 5 bases and J by 5 bases. CDR3 in amino acids: CASSPAGGSAHEQYF. The CDR3 DNA sequence: TGTGCCAGCAGCCCTGCGGGGGGCTCAGCCCACGAGCAGTACTTC.